Sequencing of this T cell receptor (beta chain) was carried out in a study of T cells in Graves' hyperthyroidism and ophthalmopathy. RNA transcripts were the template for amplifying TCR beta CDR3 regions. The HTBI primer set was used in a first-round RT-PCR of the TCR CDR3. TCRdb analysed the multiplex PCR reads with MiXCR anew, one entry per CDR3 protein. The sample includes more than 600,000 distinct CDR3 sequences, approximately 16% seen only once; the top ten take over 7.5%. V gave up 0 bases and J gave up 7 bases; unmatched junction bases: 3. CDR1 and CDR2 from the germline V gene are GTSNPN and SVGIG (reference sequence). The CDR3 loop spans 14 amino acids.

The sample was blood. The receptor comes from a man between 18 and 35 years old with Graves' hyperthyroidism. The chain is built from TRBV30 and TRBJ2-1; 10 positions agree with TRBD2. The CDR3 DNA follows: TGTGCCTGGAGTGTCGTTAGCGGGAGGAATGAGCAGTTCTTC. Protein sequence: CAWSVVSGRNEQFF.